Below, 27 T cell receptor beta chains from the same sample are listed, as sequenced in a study of cytomegalovirus exposure and HLA in healthy donors. The PCR used 60 Vbeta and 13 Jbeta primers. Measured with immunoSEQ multiplex PCR; TCRdb has only the in-frame clones, and not every one. The sample holds some 140,000 clones, about three quarters seen once. Sequences were obtained from PBMCs. The receptors shown here come from a man aged 50-60 years in good health and CMV-seropositive.

This clone was recorded a few times. Here the CDR3 DNA reads TGTGCCAGCAGTTCATTGACAGGGCAGTACGAGCAGTACTTC. This codes for CASSSLTGQYEQYF. This sequence joins TRBV28 and TRBJ2-7; 7 bases align to TRBD1. V was pared by 4 bases and J by 4 bases, with 7 bases of the junction left unmatched. The length of the CDR3 is 14 residues. Germline V gives CDR1 MDHEN, CDR2 SYDVKM.

The sample holds one count of this clone. This chain links TRBV7-6 with TRBJ2-7, with D unclear. Trimming took off 2 bases at V and 3 bases at J, with 11 bases between the two ends. The CDR3 loop spans 14 amino acids. CDR1 SGHVS and CDR2 FNYEAQ come from the germline V gene. CDR3 nucleotides: TGTGCCAGCAGCTTAAGTCAGAATCTCTACGAGCAGTACTTC. Translating gives CASSLSQNLYEQYF.

The CDR3, as DNA: TGTGCCAGCAGTGAAGCGCCGGGACAGGGGACGGTTAACTATGGCTACACCTTC. Residues: CASSEAPGQGTVNYGYTF. The chain links TRBV6-1 to TRBJ1-2, with TRBD1 matching 10 bases. The CDR3 extends over 18 amino acids. The germline V gene has CDR1 MNHNS and CDR2 SASEGT. V gave up 0 bases and J gave up 1 base; unmatched junction bases: 8.

The rearrangement links TRBV2 to TRBJ1-1, with 7 bases matching TRBD1. V was clipped by 2 bases and J by 5 bases; unmatched bases: 8. Germline V lookup: CDR1 SNHLY, CDR2 FYNNEI. The CDR3 consists of 15 residues. The CDR3 region has the DNA TGTGCCAGCAGTGAACCGACAGGGTCGAAGACTGAAGCTTTCTTT. This translates into CASSEPTGSKTEAFF.

This chain links TRBV28 with TRBJ1-4; possibly TRBD1 for D (5 bases). Germline CDR1 is MDHEN and CDR2 is SYDVKM. V was cut by 4 bases and J by 7 bases, with 13 bases left in between. The CDR3 is 14 residues long. CDR3 residues: CASSSTGPPEKLFF. The CDR3 DNA is TGTGCCAGCAGTTCTACAGGTCCCCCTGAAAAACTGTTTTTT. Looking up the rest from reference TRBV28 and TRBJ1-4 gives the full variable domain: DVKVTQSSRYLVKRTGEKVFLECVQDMDHENMFWYRQDPGLGLRLIYFSYDVKMKEKGDIPEGYSVSREKKERFSLILESASTNQTSMYLCASSSTGPPEKLFFGSGTQLSVL.

CDR3 nucleotides: TGTGCCAGCAGCTTGGCCGGGACAGGGATTTTTAACTATGGCTACACCTTC. It specifies CASSLAGTGIFNYGYTF. The chain joins TRBV5-6 to TRBJ1-2; TRBD1 matches at 9 bases. The CDR3 has 17 amino acids. The germline V gene encodes CDR1 SGHDT and CDR2 YYEEEE. V was pared by 0 bases and J by 1 base, with 7 bases of the junction left unmatched.

The V gene is TRBV4-1, the J gene TRBJ2-2; 7 bases line up with TRBD1. Germline V gives CDR1 MGHRA, CDR2 YSYEKL. The CDR3 sequence is 14 residues long. Trimming cost V 4 bases and J 3 bases; bases outside gene matches: 2. The CDR3 loop reads CASSLTGDTGELFF. In nucleotides, the CDR3 is TGCGCCAGCAGCCTCACAGGGGACACCGGGGAGCTGTTTTTT.

In its sample, this clone was seen once. The genes are TRBV7-2 and TRBJ1-4, with TRBD1 matching over 7 bases. Looked up from germline, CDR1 is SGHTA and CDR2 is FQGNSA. V lost 6 bases, J lost 5 bases, and 9 bases stayed unmatched. This CDR3 is built from 15 residues. The CDR3 reads CASSFQTGTNEKLFF. In DNA, the CDR3 is TGTGCCAGCAGTTTCCAGACAGGGACAAATGAAAAACTGTTTTTT.

The chain combines TRBV6-5 with TRBJ1-2; D is perhaps TRBD1 (6 bases). Trimming stripped 0 bases from V and 6 bases from J, with 8 bases between. This CDR3 is built from 13 residues. Germline V gene lookup returns CDR1 MNHEY and CDR2 SVGAGI. For the CDR3, the DNA is TGTGCCAGCAGTTACTCCAGGGGTGATGGCTACACCTTC. It is translated as CASSYSRGDGYTF.

On this clone itself: Other DNA sequences in the sample encode the same CDR3. The V and J genes are TRBV4-1 and TRBJ1-5; 10 bases agree with TRBD1. The ends lost 1 base at V and 5 bases at J; junction bases unmatched: 2. The CDR3 contains 15 residues. Per germline, CDR1 MGHRA and CDR2 YSYEKL. The CDR3 DNA follows: TGCGCCAGCAGCCAAGGAGGGACAGGGGATCAGCCCCAGCATTTT. It translates to CASSQGGTGDQPQHF.

This clone was detected only once. V gene TRBV9 combines with J gene TRBJ1-1; D might be TRBD1 (5 bases). V lost 0 bases and J lost 4, with 10 bases in between. This CDR3 has 14 amino acids. Germline-derived CDR1 and CDR2 are SGDLS and YYNGEE. The CDR3 DNA sequence: TGTGCCAGCAGCGTAGAGGGAAGGGGCACTGAAGCTTTCTTT. As protein: CASSVEGRGTEAFF. Complete variable domain (other parts from reference TRBV9 and TRBJ1-1): DSGVTQTPKHLITATGQRVTLRCSPRSGDLSVYWYQQSLDQGLQFLIQYYNGEERAKGNILERFSAQQFPDLHSELNLSSLELGDSALYFCASSVEGRGTEAFFGQGTRLTVV.

CDR3: CASGLSQLGQGYNEQFF. CDR3 sequence (DNA): TGTGCTAGTGGTTTGAGTCAACTTGGACAGGGTTACAATGAGCAGTTCTTC. The chain couples TRBV12-5 to TRBJ2-1; 8 bases line up with TRBD1. The V gene's germline CDR1 is LGHNT and CDR2 FRNRAP. V lost 2 bases to trimming and J lost 4 bases; unmatched junction nucleotides: 10. The CDR3 consists of 17 residues.

The rearrangement joins TRBV5-5 to TRBJ2-1; 12 bases fit TRBD2. With 4 bases clipped from V and 4 bases from J, the junction kept 9 bases outside the gene matches. The CDR3 spans 17 residues. CDR1 and CDR2 (germline): SGHKS, YYEKEE (reference sequence). The CDR3 protein is CASSIPNLAGGYNEQFF. The CDR3 DNA sequence: TGTGCCAGCAGCATCCCCAATCTAGCGGGGGGGTACAATGAGCAGTTCTTC.

This clone has ten or more counts. The rearrangement links TRBV11-2 to TRBJ2-1, with D hard to call. The V gene lost 5 bases and the J gene lost 6 bases, with 5 bases spanning the gap. The germline CDR1 and CDR2 sequences are SGHAT and FQNNGV. The CDR3 runs 11 residues. CDR3 bases: TGTGCCAGCAGCATGAGCAATGAGCAGTTCTTC. It is translated as CASSMSNEQFF.

In this sample, this clone turned up a few times. The V gene is TRBV28, the J gene TRBJ1-2; tentatively, D is TRBD1 (6 bases). This CDR3 has 13 amino acids. V lost 6 bases and J 4 bases, leaving 12 bases between the germline ends. Germline-derived CDR1 and CDR2 are MDHEN and SYDVKM. CDR3 in amino acids: CASRQGGVYGYTF. In nucleotides, the CDR3 is TGTGCCAGCAGGCAAGGGGGTGTCTATGGCTACACCTTC.

In regard to this clone: The junction does not match germline at one end; this may be a read error. V is TRBV7-7 and J is TRBJ2-2; 8 bases map to TRBD1. Germline values: CDR1 SSHAT, CDR2 FNYEAQ (reference sequence). The length of the CDR3 is 17 residues. The CDR3 region is CASSLLRTGLSTGELFF. The DNA of the CDR3 is TGTGCTAGCAGCTTGCTTAGGACAGGGTTGAGCACCGGGGAGCTGTTTTTT.

The V and J genes are TRBV7-9 and TRBJ2-5; 8 bases match TRBD2. Germline CDR1 and CDR2: SEHNR and FQNEAQ (reference sequence). V gave up 2 bases and J gave up 4 bases; unmatched junction bases: 3. The CDR3 runs 14 residues. This chain's CDR3 is CASSLTGGVETQYF. The CDR3 coding sequence is TGTGCCAGCAGCTTAACGGGAGGGGTAGAGACCCAGTACTTC.

This clone was found a few times. This chain connects TRBV6-4 to TRBJ2-1, with TRBD2 matching over 9 bases. Germline V CDR1 and CDR2: MRHNA, SNTAGT. J was trimmed by 3 bases and V by 5 bases; bases with no gene match: 5. The CDR3 consists of 15 residues. The CDR3 DNA sequence: TGTGCCAGCAGTTCTGGGCGGGGGGGCTACAATGAGCAGTTCTTC. Translated, it gives CASSSGRGGYNEQFF.

The gene calls are TRBV7-2 and TRBJ1-6, with 9 positions matching TRBD1. V gave up 0 bases and J gave up 14 bases; unmatched junction bases: 8. The CDR3 runs 15 residues. Germline-derived CDR1 and CDR2 are SGHTA and FQGNSA. DNA of the CDR3: TGTGCCAGCAGCTTAGCGGGGACAGGGCTGACGACCCTCCACTTT. Protein: CASSLAGTGLTTLHF. The full variable domain, completed using reference TRBV7-2 and TRBJ1-6, is GAGVSQSPSNKVTEKGKDVELRCDPISGHTALYWYRQSLGQGLEFLIYFQGNSAPDKSGLPSDRFSAERTGGSVSTLTIQRTQQEDSAVYLCASSLAGTGLTTLHFGNGTRLTVT.

This clone was counted only a few times. The rearrangement links TRBV7-2 to TRBJ2-5; D perhaps matches TRBD2 (6 bases). Trimming took 5 bases from V and 2 from J, leaving 15 bases between them. CDR3 length: 15 residues. Germline CDR1 reads SGHTA; CDR2 reads FQGNSA. CDR3 residues: CASSVGGEGQETQYF. The CDR3 bases are TGTGCCAGCAGCGTGGGGGGAGAGGGGCAAGAGACCCAGTACTTC.

V gene TRBV2 combines with J gene TRBJ1-5; D is perhaps TRBD1 (5 bases). Trimming shortened V by 10 bases and J by 6 bases, and 19 bases separated the two germline ends. This CDR3 contains 14 residues. Germline V CDR1 and CDR2: SNHLY, FYNNEI. The CDR3 nucleotides are TGTGCCACGAGTCCGGGGGAGGCGAGTCAGCCCCAGCATTTT. Protein sequence: CATSPGEASQPQHF.

This clone has a single count. This chain joins TRBV27 and TRBJ2-1; 8 bases align to TRBD2. Per germline, CDR1 MNHEY and CDR2 SMNVEV (reference sequence). There are 16 residues in the CDR3. The V gene end was trimmed by 6 bases and the J gene end by 7 bases; junction bases not matched to a gene: 14. DNA of the CDR3: TGTGCCAGCAGCCCAAGATTACCGGGGGGGGTGAATGAGCAGTTCTTC. The encoded protein is CASSPRLPGGVNEQFF.

The chain recombines TRBV18 with TRBJ1-1; D uncertain. The CDR3 consists of 18 residues. Germline V CDR1 and CDR2: KGHSH, LQKENI. V lost 4 bases, J lost 0 bases, and 21 bases lay in between. This chain's CDR3 is CASSLDYKDRGMNTEAFF. The CDR3 DNA follows: TGTGCCAGCTCACTCGACTATAAAGACCGTGGAATGAACACTGAAGCTTTCTTT.

The J gene is TRBJ2-1, the V gene TRBV15; possibly TRBD2 for D (5 bases). Germline V gene data show CDR1 as LNHNV and CDR2 as YYDKDF (reference sequence). Trimming removed 1 base from V and 2 bases from J, with 12 bases in between. CDR3 size: 16 residues. The CDR3 loop reads CATSRGSGNPYNEQFF. As DNA, the CDR3 is TGTGCCACCAGCAGAGGCAGCGGCAACCCCTACAATGAGCAGTTCTTC.

This chain joins TRBV5-5 and TRBJ1-5; 8 bases are shared with TRBD1. The length of the CDR3 is 16 residues. From germline, CDR1 is SGHKS and CDR2 YYEKEE (reference sequence). Trimming at V came to 4 bases and at J to 9 bases, leaving 15 bases not matched to a gene. Here the CDR3 reads CASSQSLDRGERPQHF. The DNA of the CDR3 is TGTGCCAGCAGCCAAAGCCTAGACAGGGGAGAGAGGCCCCAGCATTTT.

CDR3 DNA: TGTGCCAGCTCACCCTCAACAGGTACGAGCAATCAGCCCCAGCATTTT. Translated, it gives CASSPSTGTSNQPQHF. The chain is built from TRBV18 and TRBJ1-5; tentative D call: TRBD1 (5 bases). Germline CDR1 is KGHSH and CDR2 is LQKENI. The CDR3 spans 16 residues. Trimming cost V 3 bases and J 1 base, with 13 bases left between them.

This clone was counted ten times or more. The chain carries TRBV2 and TRBJ1-5; tentative D call: TRBD1 (5 bases). The germline V and J ends were trimmed by 3 bases and 8 bases, with 11 bases remaining between them. CDR3 length: 13 residues. Germline CDR1 is SNHLY and CDR2 is FYNNEI. As DNA, the CDR3 is TGTGCCAGCAGTGACGGACAATGGGAGCCCCAGCATTTT. It encodes CASSDGQWEPQHF.